The present entry profiles one T cell receptor (beta chain) with its context. Its antigen has not been determined. The junction departs from the called germline gene at one end, perhaps through a read error. The sample comes from a study of cytomegalovirus exposure and HLA in healthy donors listed by TCRdb under 2017. Describing the broader study: An earlier analysis of more than 550 of the donors reported 250 to 300 Gb of sequence data and 117 million unique TCR beta sequences obtained from around 190 million T cells. An earlier analysis of roughly 600 of the donors used high-throughput TCR beta sequencing to judge whether each TCR beta V gene segment behaved as functional or pseudogenic. Roughly five DR-DQ haplotypes were handled as single units for association and clustering, since linkage in the cohort was strong. To predict cytomegalovirus infection status, the study brought together high-throughput TCR immunosequencing, statistical association of individual TCRs with disease status, and machine learning. Of the 350 to 450 genotyped donors, roughly 80% were placed in the genetic ancestry cluster associated with self-reported Caucasian donors. The T cell repertoires of roughly 660 subjects were profiled by immunosequencing and related to cytomegalovirus serostatus. A separate validation cohort of over 95 different subjects was used in addition to the approximately 640-subject first cohort. The study was designed to test whether signatures of past pathogen exposure could be identified by cataloging public T cell receptors. In a later analysis, previously published TCR beta repertoires from several hundred donors were re-analyzed and high-resolution HLA genotyping was added so that TCR occurrence patterns could be studied. Among roughly 370 genotyped donors of the cohort, an average of roughly 240,000 unique TCR beta nucleotide sequences were sequenced per donor, around 20% of them non-productive. Both class I and class II loci were covered by HLA typing, at four-digit resolution. Rather than drawing on any new phenotypic data, the later analysis identified candidate immune exposures from TCR beta sequences and the way those sequences occurred across donors. All discovery cohort repertoires had been generated on a single sequencing platform. An early release covering about 600 HLA-typed donors comprised approximately 290 gigabases of sequencing data and 85 million to 100 million unique TCR sequences. Alongside the repertoire data, information on donor age, sex, ethnicity and CMV serostatus was compiled. The number of donors typed differed by locus, with about 629-630 for A, B, C, DRB1 and DQB1, roughly 520 for DQA1, 600 to 610 for DPA1, and 400 to 490 for DPB1. A later genetic analysis took genome-wide SNP genotypes for about 65% of the roughly 670 donors and used that subset as a discovery cohort. Study-level results and caveats: A further reported finding was that TCR beta sequences accurately predicted the HLA-A and HLA-B alleles for most subjects in the first cohort. V-gene and J-gene trimming of TCR beta chains was associated with a missense DCLRE1C variant in a later genetic analysis, and the association was replicated in an independent cohort. A later analysis found that HLA-associated TCR beta chains were more clonally expanded and had lower generation probabilities than equally common non-associated chains. The study listed approximately 160 TCR beta chains as associated with cytomegalovirus. Strong co-occurrence of HLA alleles, especially DR and DQ, made assigning TCR associations to individual alleles difficult. A later analysis reported that several top co-occurrence clusters appeared linked to parvovirus B19, influenza, CMV and Epstein-Barr virus. Because counts were too low, about 15 rarely observed V segments, including chromosome 9 orphons, were left out of the earlier analysis of a few hundred of the donors. The authors suggested that the approach could potentially be extended to other disease states and immunological phenotypes. Correlated functional status among segregating V segments might reflect linkage disequilibrium, but an unknown experimental factor could not be ruled out. The only immune exposure information available for the cohort was CMV serostatus. A cluster of highly shared sequence variants was judged likely to be a technical artifact of the sequencing pipeline. HLA typing was unavailable for some donors at each locus, so association tests used only the typed subset. In both the original and validation cohorts, the classifier was reported to diagnose cytomegalovirus status with high specificity and sensitivity. Most TCR sequences were seen in very few donors, while some public TCRs were found in many individuals. A later analysis found that TCR association rates varied across HLA loci, with DRB1 alleles showing the most associated TCRs and HLA-C alleles the fewest. According to a later analysis, most CMV-associated TCR beta chains appeared to be HLA-restricted, and the HLA associations seemed to be driven largely by CMV exposure. Only TCR beta chains were sequenced in this cohort, and the absence of alpha or paired-chain data limited detectable features. In vitro tests confirmed that a few of the cytomegalovirus-associated TCR beta chains recognize cytomegalovirus antigens. An earlier analysis of roughly 570 of the donors showed that most TCR beta V segments appeared in productive rearrangements either about 87% or about 30% of the time, which broadly matched IMGT annotations. A later genetic analysis reported fewer N-insertions in productive TCRs among donors in an Asian-associated ancestry cluster than the approximately 670-donor mean. Some IMGT-functional V segments, including TRBV6-2 and TRBV6-3, could not be distinguished by the 87-base-pair reads and were therefore excluded. Roughly uniform sequencing depth across donors was assumed in presence/absence analyses, although this assumption may not hold. A later analysis associated about 17,000 TCR beta sequences with specific HLA alleles at a false discovery rate of 0.05.

From the cysteine through the phenylalanine, the CDR3 covers 18 amino acids. Of the read, only the CDR3 DNA is kept; its 54 bases are in frame from base 1. The germline V gene (reference sequence) yields SEHNR for CDR1 and FQNEAQ for CDR2. The cohort consisted of more than 650 healthy bone marrow donors. Cohort members were all nominally healthy when sampled, although unrecorded immune exposures were likely present. The donor was CMV seronegative and belonged to the group of 320 or so seronegative cohort members. A peripheral blood sample was collected from each donor, and TCR beta sequencing was performed on peripheral blood mononuclear cells. The Qiagen DNeasy Blood Extraction Kit was used to extract genomic DNA from the blood cell samples. Libraries were prepared through the immunoSEQ multiplex PCR assay. A mixture of 60 forward primers for TCR Vbeta segments and 13 reverse primers for TCR Jbeta segments was used in the multiplex PCR. Amplification of the CDR3 region of rearranged TCR beta genes was performed with a multiplex PCR assay on genomic DNA. Amplified TCR beta libraries were sequenced as 87-base-pair reads on the Illumina HiSeq System. The original methods were these. Across the roughly 670 repertoires, a later analysis counted tens of millions of unique TCR beta chains, around 11 million of which were shared by at least two donors. A nearest-neighbor algorithm error-corrected the raw reads and collapsed the reads into unique sequences, merging closely related sequences to remove PCR and sequencing errors. CDR3 sequences were aligned to IMGT reference sequences to assign V, D and J gene segments. For a sequence to be retained, a match of at least six nucleotides to both a V gene segment and a J gene segment was required. Rearrangements were classified as productive when the CDR3 lacked stop codons and remained in frame with V and J, and all other rearrangements were classified as non-productive. CDR3 was defined according to IMGT convention as the region running from the second conserved V-encoded cysteine to the conserved J-encoded phenylalanine. In an earlier analysis of approximately 500 of the donors, sequences lacking an unambiguous match to a single V gene segment were excluded. An earlier analysis of some 500 of the donors classified V segments as functional when productive rearrangements were above 56.7% and as segregating when the standard deviation between donors was above 5%. A statistical classification framework was built to diagnose cytomegalovirus status from the catalog of TCR beta chain sequences. A later analysis assigned V and J genes by comparing TCR nucleotide sequences with IMGT/GENE-DB human TR gene sequences. A later analysis assigned CDR3 sequences and most-parsimonious VDJ recombination scenarios with the TCRdist pipeline. In a later analysis, every TCR beta chain was defined by the combination of its CDR3 amino acid sequence and its V-gene family, and reads without a unique V-gene family were dropped. In a later analysis, around 650 highly shared, low-generation-probability nucleotide sequences were removed to address suspected cross-contamination and a sequencing artifact. In a later analysis, a clonal expansion index was calculated for each public chain from normalized within-repertoire ranks of inferred template counts. A later analysis computed generation probabilities with a VDJ recombination model fitted to out-of-frame rearrangements, and checked the results against IGoR. Hypergeometric tests were used in a later analysis to score TCR-TCR, TCR-HLA and TCR-CMV co-occurrence, with a repertoire-size bias correction applied to the TCR pairs. In a later analysis, false discovery rates were estimated by permuting HLA or CMV assignments 20 times. A later analysis grouped co-occurring TCRs with DBSCAN, adding TCRdist sequence similarity when clustering within HLA-allele-positive subsets. Co-occurrence clustering excluded repertoires with fewer than 30,000 or more than 120,000 public chains, plus five with anomalous nucleotide sharing. The source is immuneACCESS, and TCRdb retained only in-frame sequences with V and J called. Part of the clones is not carried over; for the studies checked, unresolved V genes explain less than half of this, and the remainder is unexplained. V and J calls plus clone size are reproduced from that table; the DNA served to infer D and trimming. The sample table holds 230,000 or so clones, of which 80% to 95% were seen once. 1.5% to 2% of the sample belongs to the ten largest clones.

The source of this sequence is a girl aged 2-15 years in good health and CMV-seronegative. Sequenced material: PBMCs. Here the chain combines TRBV7-9 and TRBJ2-7, and 14 junctional nucleotides match TRBD2. The CDR3: CSSTIGGLAGASSYEQYF. The bases are TGTTCCAGCACTATCGGGGGACTAGCGGGGGCAAGCTCCTACGAGCAGTACTTC.